The TCR beta chain described here comes from a study of T cells in Graves' hyperthyroidism and ophthalmopathy. V was shortened by 5 bases and J by 4 bases, with 15 bases between the two germline ends. CDR1 and CDR2 (germline): MNHEY, SMNVEV (reference sequence). This CDR3 is 16 amino acids long. There were TCR beta CDR3 regions amplified from RNA transcripts. First-round RT-PCR targeting the TCR CDR3 was performed with the HTBI primer set. MiXCR, applied by TCRdb to the multiplex PCR reads, yields one record per CDR3 protein. Here the sample spans about 380,000 distinct CDR3 sequences, about 18% being singletons. This clonotype was recorded many times. The diagnoses drew upon clinical symptoms, serum thyroxine and TRAb, thyroid ultrasound and orbital computed tomography.

The receptor comes from a young man with Graves' ophthalmopathy. Sequencing was done on a sample of blood. The gene calls are TRBV27 and TRBJ2-6, with D tentatively TRBD1 (5 bases). CDR3 nucleotides: TGTGCCAGCAGTCTCGAGGCAGGGTCGGGGGCCAACGTCCTGACTTTC. Translated: CASSLEAGSGANVLTF.